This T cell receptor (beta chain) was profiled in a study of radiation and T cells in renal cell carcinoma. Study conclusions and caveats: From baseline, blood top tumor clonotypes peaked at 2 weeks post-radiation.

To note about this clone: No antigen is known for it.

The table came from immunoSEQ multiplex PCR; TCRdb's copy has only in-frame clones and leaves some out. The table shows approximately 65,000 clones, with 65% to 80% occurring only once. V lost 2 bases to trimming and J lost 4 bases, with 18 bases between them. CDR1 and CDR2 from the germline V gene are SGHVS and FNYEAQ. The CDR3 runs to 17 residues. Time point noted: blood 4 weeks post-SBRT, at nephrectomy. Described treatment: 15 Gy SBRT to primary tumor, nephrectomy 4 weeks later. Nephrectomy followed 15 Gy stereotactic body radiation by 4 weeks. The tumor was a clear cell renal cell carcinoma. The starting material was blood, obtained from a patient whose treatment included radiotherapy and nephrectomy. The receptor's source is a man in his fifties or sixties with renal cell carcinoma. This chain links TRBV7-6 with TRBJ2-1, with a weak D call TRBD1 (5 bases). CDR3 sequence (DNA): TGTGCCAGCAGCTTAAGAGGCCAGGGAATCGGTTACAATGAGCAGTTCTTC. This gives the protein CASSLRGQGIGYNEQFF.